This paragraph reports one T cell receptor (beta chain). Its target is not known. With 0 bases removed from V and 1 base from J, the gap between germline ends came to 7 bases. Looked up from germline, CDR1 is SGHRS and CDR2 is YFSETQ. The CDR3 spans 14 residues. Using immunoSEQ multiplex PCR, the repertoire was profiled, and TCRdb retains in-frame clones only, with some absent. The sample includes 71,000 or so clones, roughly nine tenths of them seen just once. This specimen comes from a study of OX40 agonist ivuxolimab in advanced cancers. Notes on the study in general: Expanded clones were, on average, more numerous among CD8+ T cells than CD4+.

Here the sequenced sample was CD4+ or CD8+ T cells sorted from blood, taken in a trial of the OX40 agonist ivuxolimab. The V gene is TRBV5-1, the J gene TRBJ2-5, with D perhaps TRBD1 or TRBD2 (5 bases each). This receptor was taken from an adult with an advanced solid tumor such as melanoma, head and neck, liver or kidney cancer. The CDR3 DNA is TGCGCCAGCAGCTTGGGAGGGACCCAAGAGACCCAGTACTTC. It specifies CASSLGGTQETQYF.